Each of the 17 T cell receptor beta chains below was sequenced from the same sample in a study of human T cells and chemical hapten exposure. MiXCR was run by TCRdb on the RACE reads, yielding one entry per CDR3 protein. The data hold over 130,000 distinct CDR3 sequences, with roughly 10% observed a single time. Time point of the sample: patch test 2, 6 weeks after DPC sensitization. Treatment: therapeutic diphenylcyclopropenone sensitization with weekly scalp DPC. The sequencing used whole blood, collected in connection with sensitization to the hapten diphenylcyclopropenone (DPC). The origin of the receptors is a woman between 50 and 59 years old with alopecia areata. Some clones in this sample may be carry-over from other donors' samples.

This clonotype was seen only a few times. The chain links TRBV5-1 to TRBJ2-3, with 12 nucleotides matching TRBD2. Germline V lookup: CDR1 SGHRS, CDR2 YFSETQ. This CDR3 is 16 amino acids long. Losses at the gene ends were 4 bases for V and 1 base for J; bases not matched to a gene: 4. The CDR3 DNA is TGCGCCAGCAGCCTCTGGACTAGCGGGGGCACAGATACGCAGTATTTT. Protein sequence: CASSLWTSGGTDTQYF. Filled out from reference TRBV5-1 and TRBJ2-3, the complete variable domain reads KAGVTQTPRYLIKTRGQQVTLSCSPISGHRSVSWYQQTPGQGLQFLFEYFSETQRNKGNFPGRFSGRQFSNSRSEMNVSTLELGDSALYLCASSLWTSGGTDTQYFGPGTRLTVL.

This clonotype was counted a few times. The CDR3 region is CSVGTGLASYEQYF. The CDR3 DNA reads as TGCAGCGTTGGTACTGGGCTAGCATCCTACGAGCAGTACTTC. This chain links TRBV29-1 with TRBJ2-7; D may be TRBD2 (5 bases). The germline V gene has CDR1 SQVTM and CDR2 ANQGSEA. Trimming took 4 bases from V and 1 from J, leaving 14 bases between them. The CDR3 sequence is 14 residues long.

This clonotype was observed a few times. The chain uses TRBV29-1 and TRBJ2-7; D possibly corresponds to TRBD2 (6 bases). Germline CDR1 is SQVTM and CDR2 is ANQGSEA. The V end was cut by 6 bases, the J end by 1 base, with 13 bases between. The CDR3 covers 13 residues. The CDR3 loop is CSVHLATSYEQYF. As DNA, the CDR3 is TGCAGCGTCCATCTAGCGACATCCTACGAGCAGTACTTC.

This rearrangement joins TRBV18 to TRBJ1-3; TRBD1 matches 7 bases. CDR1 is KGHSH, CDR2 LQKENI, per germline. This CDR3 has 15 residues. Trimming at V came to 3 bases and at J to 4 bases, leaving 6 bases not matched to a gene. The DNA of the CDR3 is TGTGCCAGCTCACCGGACAGGCGGTCCGGAAACACCATATATTTT. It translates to CASSPDRRSGNTIYF.

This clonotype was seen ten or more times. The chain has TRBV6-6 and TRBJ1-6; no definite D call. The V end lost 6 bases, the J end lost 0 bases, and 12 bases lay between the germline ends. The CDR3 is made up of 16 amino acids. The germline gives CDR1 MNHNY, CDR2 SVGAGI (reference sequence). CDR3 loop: CASSRTASSYNSPLHF. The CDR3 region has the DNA TGTGCCAGCAGCCGTACGGCGAGCTCCTATAATTCACCCCTCCACTTT.

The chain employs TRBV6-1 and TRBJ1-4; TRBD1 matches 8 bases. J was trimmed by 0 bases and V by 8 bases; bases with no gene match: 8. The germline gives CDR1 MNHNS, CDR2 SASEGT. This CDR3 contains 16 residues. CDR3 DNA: TGTGCCAGCGGAGGACAGGGTCGCCCAACTAATGAAAAACTGTTTTTT. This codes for CASGGQGRPTNEKLFF.

The CDR3 loop reads CASSLGTGYVEQYF. Here the CDR3 DNA reads TGTGCCAGCAGCTTAGGGACAGGGTACGTGGAGCAGTACTTC. V gene TRBV7-2 combines with J gene TRBJ2-7, with 8 bases lining up with TRBD1. The germline V gene encodes CDR1 SGHTA and CDR2 FQGNSA. This CDR3 has 14 amino acids. The J segment lost 7 bases and the V segment lost 1 base, leaving 6 bases of the junction unmatched. Together with reference TRBV7-2 and TRBJ2-7, the CDR3 gives the full variable domain: GAGVSQSPSNKVTEKGKDVELRCDPISGHTALYWYRQSLGQGLEFLIYFQGNSAPDKSGLPSDRFSAERTGGSVSTLTIQRTQQEDSAVYLCASSLGTGYVEQYFGPGTRLTVT.

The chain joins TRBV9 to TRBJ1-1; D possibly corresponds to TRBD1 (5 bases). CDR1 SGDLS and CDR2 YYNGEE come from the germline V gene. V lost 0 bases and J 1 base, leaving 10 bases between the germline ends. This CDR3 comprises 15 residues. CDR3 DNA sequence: TGTGCCAGCAGCGTAGTAGGGGCTTCGAACACTGAAGCTTTCTTT. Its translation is CASSVVGASNTEAFF.

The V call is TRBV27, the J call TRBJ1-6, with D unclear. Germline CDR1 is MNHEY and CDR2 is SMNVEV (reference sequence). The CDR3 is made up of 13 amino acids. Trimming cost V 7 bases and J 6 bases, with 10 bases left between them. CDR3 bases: TGTGCCAGCATGAGGCAGGCTAATTCACCCCTCCACTTT. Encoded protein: CASMRQANSPLHF.

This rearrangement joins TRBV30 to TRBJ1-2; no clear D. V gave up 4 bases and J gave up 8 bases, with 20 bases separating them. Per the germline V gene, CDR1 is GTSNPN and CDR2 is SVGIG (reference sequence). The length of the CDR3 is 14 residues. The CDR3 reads CAWMGRERSDGYTF. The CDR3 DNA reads TGTGCCTGGATGGGCCGGGAGCGGTCGGACGGCTACACCTTC.

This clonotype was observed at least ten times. The CDR3 sequence: CASSSRDRAYNEQFF. The CDR3 DNA sequence: TGTGCCAGTAGTTCCCGGGACAGGGCTTACAATGAGCAGTTCTTC. The chain has TRBV19 and TRBJ2-1, with 9 bases identical to TRBD1. The CDR3 covers 15 residues. V shed 5 bases, J shed 4 bases, and the junction held 6 bases outside the gene matches. Germline V gene data show CDR1 as LNHDA and CDR2 as SQIVND (reference sequence).

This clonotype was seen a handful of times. CDR3 region: CASSVGTRTYEQYF. As DNA, the CDR3 is TGTGCCAGCAGCGTAGGGACTAGAACCTACGAGCAGTACTTC. This chain connects TRBV9 to TRBJ2-7, with 7 bases lining up with TRBD2. Germline values: CDR1 SGDLS, CDR2 YYNGEE. Trimming took 0 bases from V and 2 from J; bases not matched to a gene: 2. The CDR3 consists of 14 residues.

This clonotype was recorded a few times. The CDR3 loop is CASSYYGGEADTQYF. As DNA, the CDR3 is TGTGCCAGCAGTTACTATGGGGGGGAGGCGGATACGCAGTATTTT. The chain carries TRBV6-6 and TRBJ2-3; 7 bases align to TRBD2. V lost 1 base and J lost 6; bases outside the gene matches: 7. This CDR3 is 15 amino acids long. Germline-derived CDR1 and CDR2 are MNHNY and SVGAGI (reference sequence).

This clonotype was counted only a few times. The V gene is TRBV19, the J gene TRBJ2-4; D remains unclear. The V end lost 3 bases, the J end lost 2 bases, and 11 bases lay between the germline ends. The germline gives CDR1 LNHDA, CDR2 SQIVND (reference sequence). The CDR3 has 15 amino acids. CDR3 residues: CASSIRRDPKNIQYF. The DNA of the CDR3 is TGTGCCAGTAGTATCCGCCGCGACCCCAAAAACATTCAGTACTTC.

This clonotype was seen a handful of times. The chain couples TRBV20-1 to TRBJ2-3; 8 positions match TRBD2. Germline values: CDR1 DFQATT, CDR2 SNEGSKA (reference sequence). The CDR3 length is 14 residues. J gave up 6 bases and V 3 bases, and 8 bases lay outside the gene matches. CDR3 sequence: CSASNYGRVDTQYF. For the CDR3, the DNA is TGCAGTGCTAGTAATTACGGGAGGGTGGATACGCAGTATTTT.

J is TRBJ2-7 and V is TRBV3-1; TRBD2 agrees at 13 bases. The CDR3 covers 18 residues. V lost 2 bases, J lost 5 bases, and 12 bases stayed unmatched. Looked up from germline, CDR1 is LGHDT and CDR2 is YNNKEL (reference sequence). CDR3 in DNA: TGTGCCAGCAGCCAAACGGGGACTAGCGGGGCCTCGACCGACGAGCAGTACTTC. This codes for CASSQTGTSGASTDEQYF.

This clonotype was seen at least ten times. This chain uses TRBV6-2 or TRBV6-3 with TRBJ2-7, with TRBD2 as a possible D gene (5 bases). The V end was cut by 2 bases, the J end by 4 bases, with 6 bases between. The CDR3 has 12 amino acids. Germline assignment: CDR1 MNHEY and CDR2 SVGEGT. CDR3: CASSYPGYEQYF. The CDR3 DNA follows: TGTGCCAGCAGTTACCCGGGATACGAGCAGTACTTC.